The rows below give T cell receptor beta chains drawn from one sample of a study of blood T cells in healthy people across ages. TCRdb reprocessed the 5' RACE reads via MiXCR and lists one record per CDR3 protein. The sample shows just over 1 million distinct CDR3 sequences, roughly 45% of them seen only once. The sample taken for sequencing was blood. The receptors were gathered from a woman in her sixties or seventies in good health. Each CDR3 is given without its conserved first and last residue. The size of a clone is reported for some rows only, either as once, few or many, or as a class for expanded clones.

>TRBJ2-5|TRBV9|.
ASSERREYQETQY
>TRBJ1-1|TRBV9|.
ASSVDPDWTEAF
>TRBJ2-4|TRBV4-1|.
ASSPYRAYKQY
>TRBJ2-7|TRBV14|.
ASSQETGGPSSYEQY
>TRBJ1-1|TRBV7-9|.
ASSVGGGNEAF
>TRBJ2-7|TRBV6-6|many
ASSYSNRVIGKNEQY
>TRBJ2-1|TRBV12-3/TRBV12-4|.
ASSSGAEQF
>TRBJ2-7|TRBV25-1|few
ASSEYDGSREQY
>TRBJ2-7|TRBV7-9|many
ASSAGTGLYEQY
>TRBJ2-7|TRBV21-1|.
ASSKARGRPFYEQY